These 22 T cell receptor beta chains came from one sample sequenced in a study of control samples from healthy donors and cancer patients. The protocol was immunoSEQ multiplex PCR, while the TCRdb copy is restricted to in-frame clones and leaves out a portion. Of about 150,000 clones in the sample, around 96% were seen once. The specimen was blood. Receptors were obtained from a man aged 35 to 55 in good health.

V gene TRBV19 combines with J gene TRBJ1-1, with D unclear. V was trimmed by 6 bases and J by 0 bases, leaving 8 bases between them. The germline CDR1 and CDR2 sequences are LNHDA and SQIVND (reference sequence). CDR3 size: 13 residues. CDR3: CASREGLNTEAFF. In nucleotides, the CDR3 is TGTGCCAGTAGAGAAGGATTGAACACTGAAGCTTTCTTT.

V is TRBV23-1 and J is TRBJ2-5; D call uncertain. TRBV23-1 has ORF status, its function being uncertain. V was trimmed by 6 bases and J by 4 bases, leaving 12 bases between them. The CDR3 extends over 13 amino acids. The CDR3 DNA is TGCGCCAGCAGACAGAGGTTCCGAGAGACCCAGTACTTC. This sequence encodes CASRQRFRETQYF.

This chain links TRBV18 with TRBJ2-3; 7 bases map to TRBD1. Germline trimming cut 5 bases from V and 0 bases from J; bases unmatched to any gene: 5. This CDR3 region has 15 residues. The germline gives CDR1 KGHSH, CDR2 LQKENI. The CDR3 loop is CASSSRDSSTDTQYF. DNA for the CDR3: TGTGCCAGCTCAAGCCGGGACAGTAGCACAGATACGCAGTATTTT.

The V call is TRBV5-1, the J call TRBJ1-1, with TRBD1 as a possible D gene (5 bases). Trimming pared 4 bases from V and 6 bases from J, leaving 13 bases between. The CDR3 extends over 13 amino acids. The V gene's germline CDR1 is SGHRS and CDR2 YFSETQ. Written as DNA, the CDR3 is TGCGCCAGCAGCCCGGATCTAGGGGCTGAAGCTTTCTTT. Its protein is CASSPDLGAEAFF. Together with reference TRBV5-1 and TRBJ1-1, the CDR3 gives the full variable domain: KAGVTQTPRYLIKTRGQQVTLSCSPISGHRSVSWYQQTPGQGLQFLFEYFSETQRNKGNFPGRFSGRQFSNSRSEMNVSTLELGDSALYLCASSPDLGAEAFFGQGTRLTVV.

This rearrangement joins TRBV15 to TRBJ1-1; 7 nucleotides agree with TRBD1. This CDR3 is built from 14 residues. CDR1 LNHNV and CDR2 YYDKDF come from the germline V gene (reference sequence). Trimming at V came to 6 bases and at J to 0 bases, leaving 4 bases not matched to a gene. This chain's CDR3 is CATRATGMNTEAFF. CDR3 nucleotide sequence: TGTGCCACCAGGGCGACAGGGATGAACACTGAAGCTTTCTTT.

This sequence joins TRBV3-1 (or the pseudogene TRBV3-2) and TRBJ2-7; possible D gene TRBD1, 5 bases. Germline CDR1 reads LGHDT; CDR2 reads YNNKEL (reference sequence). CDR3 length: 12 amino acids. V lost 4 bases and J lost 6, with 10 bases in between. CDR3 nucleotide sequence: TGTGCCAGCAGCCCGCAGGGTTCCGAGCAGTACTTC. It is translated as CASSPQGSEQYF.

The J gene is TRBJ1-5, the V gene TRBV11-2, with no clear D. V gave up 6 bases and J gave up 4 bases, with 16 bases separating them. The germline V gene encodes CDR1 SGHAT and CDR2 FQNNGV. This CDR3 contains 15 residues. The CDR3 sequence: CASRFHGSGNQPQHF. In DNA form, the CDR3 reads TGTGCCAGCAGATTCCATGGGAGTGGTAATCAGCCCCAGCATTTT.

V gene TRBV7-5 combines with J gene TRBJ2-7; the tabulated D call, TRBD1, remains unverified against the DNA. TRBV7-5 is termed a pseudogene. This CDR3 comprises 14 residues. CDR3 bases: TGTGCCAGAACCAAGCCAGGGGAACCCTACGAGCAGTACTTC. Protein: CARTKPGEPYEQYF.

The sample holds a few counts of this clone. This chain links TRBV19 with TRBJ1-6, with D possibly TRBD1 on 6 matching bases. With 5 bases removed from V and 14 bases from J, the gap between germline ends came to 16 bases. The CDR3 contains 13 residues. The germline gives CDR1 LNHDA, CDR2 SQIVND (reference sequence). For the CDR3, the DNA is TGTGCCAGTAGTCCCCAGACAGGCGGGGCCCTCCACTTT. Its translation is CASSPQTGGALHF. The complete variable domain, with remaining parts taken from reference TRBV19 and TRBJ1-6, reads DGGITQSPKYLFRKEGQNVTLSCEQNLNHDAMYWYRQDPGQGLRLIYYSQIVNDFQKGDIAEGYSVSREKKESFPLTVTSAQKNPTAFYLCASSPQTGGALHFGNGTRLTVT.

In its sample, this clone was seen once. The chain couples TRBV29-1 to TRBJ2-5, with D perhaps matching TRBD1 (5 bases). The CDR3 totals 14 residues. V was clipped by 4 bases and J by 2 bases, with 14 bases between them. CDR1 and CDR2 (germline): SQVTM, ANQGSEA. The DNA for the CDR3 is TGCAGCGTTGTCGGGTCCAGGGATCAAGAGACCCAGTACTTC. Amino acid sequence: CSVVGSRDQETQYF.

The rearrangement uses TRBV6-5 and TRBJ2-7, with a weak D call TRBD2 (5 bases). Germline-derived CDR1 and CDR2 are MNHEY and SVGAGI. This CDR3 has 14 amino acids. Trimming removed 2 bases at V and 1 base at J, with 9 bases between. CDR3 protein: CASSYDTSSYEQYF. The CDR3 coding sequence is TGTGCCAGCAGTTACGACACTAGTTCCTACGAGCAGTACTTC.

CDR3 coding DNA: TGTGCCATCCCGAGGAGCGGGGGGCGATACACCGGGGAGCTGTTTTTT. Its translation: CAIPRSGGRYTGELFF. This chain joins TRBV11-2 and TRBJ2-2; 9 bases agree with TRBD2. The CDR3 runs to 16 residues. The ends lost 10 bases at V and 3 bases at J; junction bases unmatched: 12. Germline V gives CDR1 SGHAT, CDR2 FQNNGV.

The CDR3 region is CASSLGAGRHYGYTF. For the CDR3, the DNA is TGCGCCAGCAGCTTGGGAGCAGGGCGGCACTATGGCTACACCTTC. The V and J genes are TRBV5-1 and TRBJ1-2; D perhaps matches TRBD1 (5 bases). Germline loops: CDR1 SGHRS, CDR2 YFSETQ. Trimming stripped 0 bases from V and 3 bases from J, with 12 bases between. This CDR3 comprises 15 residues.

J is TRBJ2-1 and V is TRBV2; D perhaps matches TRBD2 (5 bases). CDR1 and CDR2 (germline): SNHLY, FYNNEI. V was trimmed by 4 bases and J by 8 bases, leaving 12 bases between them. The CDR3 has 13 amino acids. The DNA of the CDR3 is TGTGCCAGCAGTGTCCGAGGGATCGATGAGCAGTTCTTC. Protein: CASSVRGIDEQFF.

The chain joins TRBV6-4 to TRBJ2-7; tentatively, D is TRBD1 or TRBD2 (5 bases each). Germline CDR1 MRHNA, CDR2 SNTAGT. Trimming stripped 3 bases from V and 2 bases from J, with 8 bases between. The CDR3 is 13 residues long. The CDR3 region has the DNA TGTGCCAGCAGTGAGGGGGAAACCTACGAGCAGTACTTC. Protein sequence: CASSEGETYEQYF.

The chain links TRBV6-5 to TRBJ2-1, with TRBD2 identical over 10 bases. The CDR3 runs 15 residues. V was pared by 6 bases and J by 6 bases, with 8 bases of the junction left unmatched. Germline-derived CDR1 and CDR2 are MNHEY and SVGAGI. As DNA, the CDR3 is TGTGCCAGCAGCCGCCTAGCGGGGGAAGCCAATGAGCAGTTCTTC. Translated: CASSRLAGEANEQFF.

The rearrangement joins TRBV15 to TRBJ1-1, with D perhaps matching TRBD1 (5 bases). V lost 4 bases, J lost 6 bases, and 12 bases lay in between. Germline V lookup: CDR1 LNHNV, CDR2 YYDKDF (reference sequence). The CDR3 is 13 amino acids. The CDR3 sequence: CATSILMGAEAFF. For the CDR3, the DNA is TGTGCCACCAGCATCCTTATGGGGGCTGAAGCTTTCTTT. Filled out from reference TRBV15 and TRBJ1-1, the complete variable domain reads DAMVIQNPRYQVTQFGKPVTLSCSQTLNHNVMYWYQQKSSQAPKLLFHYYDKDFNNEADTPDNFQSRRPNTSFCFLDIRSPGLGDTAMYLCATSILMGAEAFFGQGTRLTVV.

CDR3 loop: CASSLFGGQEQPQHF. As DNA, the CDR3 is TGTGCCAGCAGCTTATTTGGGGGGCAGGAGCAGCCCCAGCATTTT. The chain joins TRBV11-2 to TRBJ1-5, with TRBD1 as a possible D gene (6 bases). Germline V gives CDR1 SGHAT, CDR2 FQNNGV. The CDR3 consists of 15 residues. Trimming removed 2 bases from V and 7 bases from J, with 15 bases in between.

Only one count was recorded for this clone. The chain links TRBV7-9 to TRBJ2-1; D possibly corresponds to TRBD2 (5 bases). The length of the CDR3 is 14 residues. Between the trimmed V and J ends, which lost 4 bases and 12 bases, there was a span of 19 bases. The V gene's germline CDR1 is SEHNR and CDR2 FQNEAQ (reference sequence). The CDR3 bases are TGTGCCAGCAGCTATCTCACTAGTTCAGAGATGCAGTTCTTC. The encoded protein is CASSYLTSSEMQFF.

CDR3 region: CASSSLPGQSNSPLHF. CDR3 coding DNA: TGTGCCAGCAGCTCTCTCCCGGGACAGAGTAATTCACCCCTCCACTTT. This chain connects TRBV11-2 to TRBJ1-6, with 7 bases matching TRBD1. CDR3 size: 16 residues. V lost 4 bases to trimming and J lost 6 bases; unmatched junction nucleotides: 9. CDR1 is SGHAT and CDR2 is FQNNGV in the germline V gene.

The chain uses TRBV18 and TRBJ2-7; no clear D gene. The CDR3 length is 13 residues. V was pared by 3 bases and J by 2 bases, with 8 bases between. The germline V gene encodes CDR1 KGHSH and CDR2 LQKENI. The CDR3 sequence: CASSPGPTYEQYF. CDR3 coding DNA: TGTGCCAGCTCACCTGGCCCGACCTACGAGCAGTACTTC.

The genes are TRBV24-1 and TRBJ2-1, with D possibly TRBD2 on 6 matching bases. The CDR3 has 16 amino acids. V was cut by 3 bases and J by 8 bases, with 19 bases left in between. Germline CDR1 is KGHDR and CDR2 is SFDVKD. The DNA of the CDR3 is TGTGCCACCAGTGATCCCCGGAGGGACCCCTGGGATGAGCAGTTCTTC. This gives the protein CATSDPRRDPWDEQFF.